Listed here are 17 T cell receptor beta chains from one sample, sequenced in a study of blood T cells in healthy people across ages. A second about 6 to 11 cycle PCR used barcoded and J-beta primers. TCRdb re-derived calls from the 5' RACE reads in MiXCR, one entry per CDR3 protein. This sample has about 1.8 million distinct CDR3 sequences, with roughly 49% found just once. The specimen was blood. These receptor sequences come from a woman in her thirties or forties in good health.

This chain connects TRBV7-8 to TRBJ1-2; D is unresolved. The germline V and J ends were trimmed by 1 base and 8 bases, with 11 bases remaining between them. Per the germline V gene, CDR1 is SGHVS and CDR2 is FQNEAQ. The CDR3 consists of 13 residues. In DNA, the CDR3 is TGTGCCAGCAGCTTAGAATCACGCAGGGGCTACACCTTC. This gives the protein CASSLESRRGYTF.

The V and J genes are TRBV24-1 and TRBJ2-4, with 8 nucleotides matching TRBD2. In germline, CDR1 is KGHDR, CDR2 SFDVKD. The ends lost 4 bases at V and 5 bases at J; junction bases unmatched: 6. The CDR3 consists of 15 residues. The CDR3 region is CATSDRSGGQNIQYF. CDR3 DNA: TGTGCCACCAGTGACCGATCGGGGGGGCAAAACATTCAGTACTTC.

This clonotype was counted ten times or more. The chain combines TRBV12-3 or TRBV12-4 with TRBJ2-6; D is unresolved. V dropped 2 bases and J dropped 2 bases, with 7 bases sitting between them. This CDR3 spans 15 amino acids. Written as DNA, the CDR3 is TGTGCCAGCAGTTTACCCCGGGCTGGGGCCAACGTCCTGACTTTC. It encodes CASSLPRAGANVLTF.

J is TRBJ1-5 and V is TRBV4-3; D ambiguous. Germline V lookup: CDR1 LGHNA, CDR2 YSLEER. The V gene lost 1 base and the J gene lost 6 bases, with 13 bases spanning the gap. There are 15 residues in the CDR3. As DNA, the CDR3 is TGCGCCAGCAGCCAAGTTCGAGAGGGTCTTCAGCCCCAGCATTTT. It codes for CASSQVREGLQPQHF.

This rearrangement joins TRBV5-1 to TRBJ1-2; D remains unclear. The CDR3 is 13 residues long. The germline V gene encodes CDR1 SGHRS and CDR2 YFSETQ. Trimming left V 2 bases short and J 6 bases short, with 11 bases between. DNA for the CDR3: TGCGCCAGCAGCTTAGTAGGGCAAGATGGCTACACCTTC. Translating it yields CASSLVGQDGYTF.

This clonotype was seen more than once but under ten times. V usage is TRBV27 and J usage is TRBJ2-3; unclear D gene. Trimming pared 6 bases from V and 5 bases from J, leaving 9 bases between. Looked up from germline, CDR1 is MNHEY and CDR2 is SMNVEV (reference sequence). This CDR3 has 12 residues. The CDR3: CASRDAQDTQYF. The CDR3 region has the DNA TGTGCCAGCAGGGACGCACAAGATACGCAGTATTTT.

This clonotype was seen just once. This likely comes from a read error, as the CDR3 has no conserved phenylalanine or tryptophan at its end. This sequence joins TRBV18 and TRBJ2-1, with 7 bases aligning to TRBD2. The CDR3 runs to 13 residues. Germline CDR1 is KGHSH and CDR2 is LQKENI. V shed 4 bases and J 7 bases; nucleotides not matched to a gene: 4. The CDR3 region has the DNA TGTGCCAGCTCACAAAGGGAGGGGAATGAGCAGTTCTTG. It codes for CASSQREGNEQFL.

This clonotype was counted between two and nine times. The rearrangement joins TRBV4-3 to TRBJ2-1; D possibly corresponds to TRBD2 (6 bases). The CDR3 covers 17 residues. CDR1 and CDR2 (germline): LGHNA, YSLEER. Trimming left V 4 bases short and J 10 bases short, with 26 bases between. Here the CDR3 DNA reads TGCGCCAGCAGCCTAAGCCGGCTAGCGCCAATCCCATTCGAGCAGTTCTTC. Residues: CASSLSRLAPIPFEQFF.

V gene TRBV12-3 or TRBV12-4 combines with J gene TRBJ2-5; D may match TRBD1 or TRBD2 (5 bases each). The J call may be incorrect, as the DNA end agrees better with TRBJ2-7. The CDR3 has 13 amino acids. DNA of the CDR3: TGTGCCAGCGGATGGGGCAGGGAGTACGAGCAGTACTTC. Amino acids: CASGWGREYEQYF.

J is TRBJ2-7 and V is TRBV20-1; D may be TRBD1 (6 bases). The germline V gene has CDR1 DFQATT and CDR2 SNEGSKA (reference sequence). V was shortened by 8 bases and J by 6 bases, with 17 bases between the two germline ends. The CDR3 is made up of 12 amino acids. CDR3 sequence: CSTRRDKPEQYF. In DNA, the CDR3 is TGCAGTACGCGTCGGGACAAACCCGAGCAGTACTTC.

This clonotype was counted between two and nine times. The chain joins TRBV12-3 or TRBV12-4 to TRBJ2-3; the D is unclear. Between the trimmed V and J ends, which lost 4 bases and 7 bases, there was a span of 3 bases. CDR3 length: 10 amino acids. This chain's CDR3 is CASSSYTQYF. The CDR3 nucleotides are TGTGCCAGCAGTTCATATACGCAGTATTTT.

V usage is TRBV20-1 and J usage is TRBJ2-6; D may be TRBD1 (5 bases). The V gene's germline CDR1 is DFQATT and CDR2 SNEGSKA (reference sequence). This CDR3 has 17 amino acids. V was shortened by 2 bases and J by 2 bases, with 16 bases between the two germline ends. The CDR3 region is CSARIPSTVAGANVLTF. As DNA, the CDR3 is TGCAGTGCTAGAATTCCCTCGACAGTTGCTGGGGCCAACGTCCTGACTTTC.

The CDR3 region is CASSPPAGGSNEQFF. In DNA, the CDR3 is TGTGCCAGCTCCCCTCCAGCGGGGGGTTCCAATGAGCAGTTCTTC. This sequence joins TRBV18 and TRBJ2-1; the match to TRBD2 covers 9 bases. With V trimmed by 6 bases and J by 6 bases, 9 bases remained unmatched. The length of the CDR3 is 15 residues. CDR1 is KGHSH, CDR2 LQKENI, per germline. The full variable domain, completed using reference TRBV18 and TRBJ2-1, is NAGVMQNPRHLVRRRGQEARLRCSPMKGHSHVYWYRQLPEEGLKFMVYLQKENIIDESGMPKERFSAEFPKEGPSILRIQQVVRGDSAAYFCASSPPAGGSNEQFFGPGTRLTVL.

This clonotype has at least ten counts. The CDR3 sequence: CASSRGTSGGSTYEQYF. Here the CDR3 DNA reads TGCGCCAGCAGCCGCGGGACTAGCGGGGGGTCGACCTACGAGCAGTACTTC. This rearrangement joins TRBV4-1 to TRBJ2-7; 15 bases match TRBD2. The CDR3 spans 17 residues. The V and J ends lost 4 bases and 2 bases, in that order; junction bases with no gene match: 6. CDR1 and CDR2 from the germline V gene are MGHRA and YSYEKL.

J is TRBJ2-1 and V is TRBV11-2; 7 nucleotides match TRBD1. Germline V CDR1 and CDR2: SGHAT, FQNNGV. The CDR3 is 13 residues long. J was trimmed by 10 bases and V by 5 bases; bases with no gene match: 8. For the CDR3, the DNA is TGTGCCAGCAGCCAGGACAGGCCAGGGGAGCAGTTCTTC. The encoded protein is CASSQDRPGEQFF.

V and J are TRBV6-2 or TRBV6-3 and TRBJ1-2; TRBD1 is a possible D gene (6 bases). The V end was cut by 0 bases, the J end by 8 bases, with 16 bases between. This CDR3 comprises 15 residues. CDR1 and CDR2 (germline): MNHEY, SVGEGT. This CDR3 reads CASSYSGRAGAGYTF. The CDR3 nucleotides are TGTGCCAGCAGTTACTCCGGACGGGCAGGGGCCGGCTACACCTTC.

The genes are TRBV3-1 and TRBJ1-2; D may be TRBD1 (6 bases). There are 13 residues in the CDR3. Trimming stripped 6 bases from V and 5 bases from J, with 13 bases between. The germline V gene has CDR1 LGHDT and CDR2 YNNKEL (reference sequence). In DNA form, the CDR3 reads TGTGCCAGCAGTCAGGACAGTTTTTATGGCTACACCTTC. Its protein is CASSQDSFYGYTF.